This TCR beta chain was captured in a study of beta chain features in type 1 diabetes (dated by TCRdb to 2016 to 2019). With regard to the full study: Mean age, gender distribution, total cell number and subset yield did not differ between patients and healthy donors. A total of under 120,000,000 sorted cells were examined across all samples, and RNA yield correlated strongly with the number of cells per subset. In the study, recently diagnosed type 1 diabetes patients and matched healthy donors were compared on the TCRB repertoires of their sorted circulating CD4+ T cell subsets. Naive and central memory subsets were obtained from all 30 or so donors, but regulatory and stem cell-like memory subsets were isolated from only 8 patients and roughly eight healthy donors. Points the paper makes about the study in general: Fewer insertions and more nucleotide deletions at VDJ recombination sites were observed in patients with type 1 diabetes, implying thymic rearrangement abnormalities. Type 1 diabetes patients showed a moderate but significant shortening of TCRB CDR3 length in all four CD4+ subsets. Because cDNA was sequenced instead of genomic DNA, highly expressing activated cells could be over-represented, though the groups showed no difference in activation or CD3 levels. Because the HLA sub-analyses included only small numbers of individuals, any influence of HLA type on TCRB rearrangement was left unresolved. The naive, central memory and regulatory TCRB repertoires appeared to resemble one another more closely among patients than among healthy donors. Shorter templates might be favored by PCR, yet because patient and control samples were amplified and corrected together, any such skew would affect both groups equally.

This clone was counted only a few times. Its recognized antigen is unknown. Base qualities were left out, and no much larger clone turns up one base away. The junction carries 18 bases between V and J, which are trimmed by 4 bases and 9 bases respectively. CDR1 and CDR2 were assigned from the germline V gene (reference sequence) as LNHDA and SQIVND. Including the terminal cysteine and phenylalanine, the CDR3 comprises 15 residues. Here the CDR3 DNA is all that survives: 45 bases in frame from base 1. The entire isolated RNA was reverse transcribed using the High Capacity cDNA Reverse Transcription Kit, and thus expressed TCRB transcripts were sequenced. Deep immunoSEQ sequencing was applied to naive, central memory and regulatory T cell samples, giving an average of about 3.8 million total reads per sample. Sorted cells were lysed in RLT buffer, and RNA was extracted using DNase-treated RNeasy Micro or Mini kits according to cell number. Each cell subset was processed on its own to prevent cross-contamination, while patient and healthy donor samples were processed together. TCRB sequences were amplified from cDNA with the immunoSEQ multiplex PCR, producing 87-bp fragments spanning the CDR3 region. Amplicons were sequenced on the Illumina HiSeq platform. The authors' pipeline ran thus. Synthetic template baselines were used to correct PCR bias computationally, reads within Hamming distance 2 were collapsed, and singletons that could not be merged were discarded. Reads were aligned against IMGT to assign V, D and J genes, CDR3 length and insertions or deletions at six rearrangement sites. Clonotype counts were normalized to sorted cell number within each subset before computing true diversity and Gini coefficients with the tcR R package. Repertoire sharing was quantified using the overlap coefficient calculated on TCRB nucleotide sequences. Out-of-frame TCRB sequences from naive cells were analyzed as a proxy for the pre-selection repertoire. Entries here come from immuneACCESS through TCRdb and include only in-frame sequences with V and J called. Some clones fail to appear in such tables; in the studies checked, an unresolved V gene covers under half of the shortfall, and the cause of the remainder is unknown. That table is the source of V, J and clone size, and D and trimming were worked out from the DNA. This sample is represented by around 450,000 clones; roughly an eighth of them were singletons. The ten most abundant clones make up more than 0.045% of the sample.

A single peripheral blood draw of about 120 mL on average was collected from each donor into heparinised tubes. Naive, central memory, regulatory and stem cell-like memory CD4+ T cells were sorted on a BD FACSAria II using a panel including CD45RO, CCR7, CD25, CD127, CD95 and CD27. All sorted populations exceeded 98% purity. Right away, PBMCs were isolated by Lymphoprep density gradient centrifugation and were stained directly, with no culture step. To minimize batch effects, samples were stained and sorted in pairs, one healthy donor with one patient per experiment. The sequence came from a woman between 18 and 29 years old in good health. The V and J genes are TRBV19 and TRBJ2-2; the best D guess is TRBD2, with 6 bases matching. The specimen sequenced was naive CD4+ T cells from blood. The sample's cell subset or site label, decoded: true naive CD4+ T cells. CDR3 reads: CASSKGGVTIRELFF. The sequence in DNA is TGTGCCAGTAGTAAGGGCGGGGTAACAATCCGGGAGCTGTTTTTT.